Described below is a single T cell receptor (beta chain) sequence and its context. Its specificity is unknown. Sorted-subset replicate PCR reactions were performed with roughly 200 ng DNA, corresponding to some 32,000 T cell genomes. Using immunoSEQ multiplex PCR, the repertoire was profiled, and TCRdb retains in-frame clones only, with some absent. The profile shows 650,000 to 700,000 clones, less than 95% of them singletons. The germline V gene has CDR1 KGHSH and CDR2 LQKENI. The CDR3 is 16 amino acids. V was clipped by 3 bases and J by 2 bases, with 14 bases between them. This entry comes from a study of shared clonotypes between healthy human individuals. General study results and limits: All-four-donor shared clonotypes had higher generation probabilities than non-shared clonotypes did. Rarefaction exposed incomplete sorted-subset sequencing despite large depth.

The clonotype originates from a man between 18 and 29 years old in good health. Some clones in this sample may be carry-over from other donors' samples. The chain carries TRBV18 and TRBJ2-1; D might be TRBD2 (5 bases). Sequences were obtained from memory CD8+ T cells from PBMCs. Subset defined: CD45RO+ cells pooled with CCR7-negative TemRA cells. The CDR3 nucleotides read TGTGCCAGCTCACCGGCGACGGGGAAGACCTACAATGAGCAGTTCTTC. Its translation: CASSPATGKTYNEQFF.